This T cell receptor beta chain was found in a study of blood T cell repertoires in COVID-19. Study details: PBMCs, B-cell-depleted T cells, or T cells were the source of the cDNA or gDNA that made up the material.

This study enrolled people aged roughly 18 to 100 from about two dozen US geographic areas. Repertoires were generated with immunoSEQ multiplex PCR, while TCRdb's copy carries only in-frame clones and drops some. The sample records over 350,000 clones, around nine tenths being singletons. The V gene end was trimmed by 8 bases and the J gene end by 0 bases; junction bases not matched to a gene: 7. CDR3 size: 14 residues. CDR1 and CDR2 (germline): MNHEY, SMNVEV (reference sequence). This rearrangement joins TRBV27 to TRBJ2-7, with 7 bases identical to TRBD2. This receptor was taken from a woman aged 18-29 years with acute COVID-19. The sample consisted of PBMCs or T cells enriched from blood (not recorded which). Written as DNA, the CDR3 is TGTGCCAGCGCCCAAAGCGGGACCTCCTACGAGCAGTACTTC. This sequence encodes CASAQSGTSYEQYF.